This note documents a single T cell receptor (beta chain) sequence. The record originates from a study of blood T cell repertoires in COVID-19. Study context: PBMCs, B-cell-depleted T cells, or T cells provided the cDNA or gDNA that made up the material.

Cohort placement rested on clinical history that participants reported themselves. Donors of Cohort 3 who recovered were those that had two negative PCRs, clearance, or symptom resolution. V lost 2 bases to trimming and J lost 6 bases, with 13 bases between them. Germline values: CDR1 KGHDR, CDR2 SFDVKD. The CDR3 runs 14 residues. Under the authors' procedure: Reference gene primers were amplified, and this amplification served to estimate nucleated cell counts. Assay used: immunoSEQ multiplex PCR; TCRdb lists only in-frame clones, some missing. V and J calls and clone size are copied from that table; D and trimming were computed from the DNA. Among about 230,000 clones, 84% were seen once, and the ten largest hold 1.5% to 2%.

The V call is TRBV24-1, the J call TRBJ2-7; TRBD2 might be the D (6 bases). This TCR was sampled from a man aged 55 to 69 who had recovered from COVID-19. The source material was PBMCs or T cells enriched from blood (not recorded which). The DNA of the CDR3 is TGTGCCACCAGTGATTGGAGGGGCACGGCCGAGCAGTACTTC. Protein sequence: CATSDWRGTAEQYF.